These 10 T cell receptor beta chains were all obtained from the same sample, sequenced in a study of T cell repertoires in cytomegalovirus infection. TCRdb reprocessed the reads with MiXCR, giving one entry per CDR3 protein. The data contain around 740,000 distinct CDR3 sequences, 35% of them seen just once; the ten biggest clones take up about 2.8%. Sequenced sample: PBMCs. The receptors shown here come from a human donor in good health (CMV status not recorded). Some clones in this sample may be carry-over from other donors' samples.

The chain uses TRBV28 and TRBJ1-2, with D perhaps TRBD1 (6 bases). The CDR3 has 14 residues. Germline CDR1 MDHEN, CDR2 SYDVKM. V lost 5 bases and J 4 bases, leaving 14 bases between the germline ends. The CDR3 sequence: CASSIPTGPYGYTF. The DNA of the CDR3 is TGTGCCAGCAGTATCCCGACAGGACCCTATGGCTACACCTTC.

This clonotype was counted a few times. CDR3 sequence: CASSLPRETQYF. CDR3 coding DNA: TGTGCCAGCAGCTTACCCAGAGAGACCCAGTACTTC. The V call is TRBV7-2, the J call TRBJ2-5; D is unresolved. Germline loops: CDR1 SGHTA, CDR2 FQGNSA. CDR3 size: 12 residues. V was shortened by 2 bases and J by 4 bases, with 5 bases between the two germline ends.

There are many counts of this clonotype. The rearrangement links TRBV28 to TRBJ1-1; D perhaps matches TRBD1 (5 bases). CDR3 length: 15 amino acids. Trimming stripped 5 bases from V and 4 bases from J, with 17 bases between. The V gene's germline CDR1 is MDHEN and CDR2 SYDVKM. This chain's CDR3 is CASSRPKGAVTEAFF. The CDR3 DNA reads as TGTGCCAGCAGTCGTCCGAAAGGGGCGGTCACTGAAGCTTTCTTT.

The chain employs TRBV29-1 and TRBJ1-5, with D perhaps matching TRBD1 (5 bases). CDR3 length: 13 amino acids. V was shortened by 3 bases and J by 6 bases, with 12 bases between the two germline ends. Germline V gene sequence: CDR1 SQVTM, CDR2 ANQGSEA. In DNA, the CDR3 is TGCAGCGTTGAGGTGGTGAGGGGTCAGCCCCAGCATTTT. Its translation is CSVEVVRGQPQHF.

The V gene is TRBV7-3, the J gene TRBJ1-1; 7 bases are a match to TRBD1. The germline gives CDR1 SGHTA, CDR2 FQGTGA. The length of the CDR3 is 15 residues. V was pared by 3 bases and J by 1 base, with 5 bases of the junction left unmatched. The CDR3 is CASSLTGRSNTEAFF. CDR3 bases: TGTGCCAGCAGCTTGACAGGGAGATCGAACACTGAAGCTTTCTTT. The full variable domain, its missing parts supplied by reference TRBV7-3 and TRBJ1-1, is GAGVSQTPSNKVTEKGKYVELRCDPISGHTALYWYRQSLGQGPEFLIYFQGTGAADDSGLPNDRFFAVRPEGSVSTLKIQRTERGDSAVYLCASSLTGRSNTEAFFGQGTRLTVV.

The chain joins TRBV12-3 or TRBV12-4 to TRBJ2-4, with unresolved D. Trimming removed 0 bases from V and 9 bases from J, with 15 bases in between. The CDR3 is 15 residues long. CDR3: CASSLAQWIRSIQYF. CDR3 nucleotides: TGTGCCAGCAGTTTAGCGCAGTGGATTAGGAGCATTCAGTACTTC.

The chain has TRBV5-5 and TRBJ1-1, with D possibly TRBD1 on 5 matching bases. This CDR3 has 14 residues. Per germline, CDR1 SGHKS and CDR2 YYEKEE (reference sequence). Trimming stripped 2 bases from V and 5 bases from J, with 13 bases between. CDR3 residues: CASSFSGKGTEAFF. In DNA form, the CDR3 reads TGTGCCAGCAGCTTTTCAGGGAAGGGGACTGAAGCTTTCTTT.

On this clonotype: Since a much larger clone is just one base distant, this may be a read error. This chain uses TRBV7-4 with TRBJ2-1; D uncertain. Trimming shortened V by 5 bases and J by 1 base, and 6 bases separated the two germline ends. Germline V gives CDR1 SGHVT, CDR2 SQSDAQ. The CDR3 length is 13 residues. This chain's CDR3 is CASSPISYNEQFF. The CDR3 bases are TGTGCCAGCAGCCCGATATCCTACAATGAGCAGTTCTTC.

This clonotype has a single count. The chain uses TRBV28 and TRBJ2-7, with TRBD1 matching over 10 bases. Germline CDR1 is MDHEN and CDR2 is SYDVKM. V shed 7 bases, J shed 9 bases, and the junction held 18 bases outside the gene matches. The CDR3 contains 16 residues. The CDR3 DNA is TGTGCCAGCAAATCCCCCGCGGGGGACAGGGGAACTATGCAGTACTTC. Amino acid sequence: CASKSPAGDRGTMQYF.

Comment on this clonotype: Mismatch with germline at one junction end may stem from a read error. CDR3 residues: CSSSHEGSNQPQHF. Here the CDR3 DNA reads TGTTCCAGCAGCCATGAGGGTAGCAATCAGCCCCAGCATTTT. The chain carries TRBV7-9 and TRBJ1-5; D is unclear. This CDR3 spans 14 amino acids. Germline CDR1 is SEHNR and CDR2 is FQNEAQ (reference sequence).